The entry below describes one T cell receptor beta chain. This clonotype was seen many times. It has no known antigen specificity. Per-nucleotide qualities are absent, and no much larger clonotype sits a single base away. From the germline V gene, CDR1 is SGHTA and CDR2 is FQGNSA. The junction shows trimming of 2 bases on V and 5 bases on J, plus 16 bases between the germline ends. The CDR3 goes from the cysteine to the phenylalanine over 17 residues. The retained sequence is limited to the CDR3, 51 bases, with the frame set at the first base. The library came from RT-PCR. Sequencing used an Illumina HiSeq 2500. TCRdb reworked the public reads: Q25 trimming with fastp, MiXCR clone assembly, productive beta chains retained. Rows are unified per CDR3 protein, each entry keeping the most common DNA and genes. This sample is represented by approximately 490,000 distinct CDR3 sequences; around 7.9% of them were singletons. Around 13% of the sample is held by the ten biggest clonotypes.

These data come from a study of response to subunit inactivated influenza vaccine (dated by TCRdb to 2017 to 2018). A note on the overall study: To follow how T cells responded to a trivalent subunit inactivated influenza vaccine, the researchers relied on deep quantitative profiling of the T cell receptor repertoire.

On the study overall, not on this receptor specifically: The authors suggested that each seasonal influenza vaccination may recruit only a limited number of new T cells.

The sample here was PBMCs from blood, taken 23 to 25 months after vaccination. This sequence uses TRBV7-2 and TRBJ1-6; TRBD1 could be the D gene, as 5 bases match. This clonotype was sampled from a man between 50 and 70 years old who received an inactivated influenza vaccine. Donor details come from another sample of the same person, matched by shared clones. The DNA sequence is TGTGCCAGCAGCTTACTGGGTTCAGGGTCAAATAATTCACCCCTCCACTTT. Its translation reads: CASSLLGSGSNNSPLHF.